This T cell receptor (beta chain) was identified during a study of T cell responses to AZD1222 COVID-19 vaccine. Overall study findings and caveats: White British ancestry dominated among donors, who included more females, and clonal diversity was possibly underestimated. Dominant at 160-218 and 743-854, vaccine-associated CD4 TCRs also spanned spike.

The assay was immunoSEQ multiplex PCR, and TCRdb's table has in-frame clones only and misses some. The repertoire holds over 100,000 clones, with about 87% as singletons. As regards this clone: Antigen specificity is unknown.

Trimming shortened V by 2 bases and J by 4 bases, and 11 bases separated the two germline ends. The CDR3 loop spans 14 amino acids. Germline CDR1 and CDR2: MDHEN and SYDVKM. The rearrangement uses TRBV28 and TRBJ1-1, with no clear D. The starting material was peripheral blood, obtained on day 0 of AZD1222 vaccination. The receptor was isolated from an adult in good health. This chain's CDR3 is CASSLRGRTTEAFF. CDR3 DNA: TGTGCCAGCAGTTTACGAGGAAGAACCACTGAAGCTTTCTTT.